This section outlines one T cell receptor beta chain sequence together with its context. The RNA input was about 0.5 to 1 ug, and it was reverse transcribed with random hexamers. By means of immunoSEQ multiplex PCR, TCR beta CDR3 spanning 54 Vbeta and 13 Jbeta underwent amplification. TCRdb used MiXCR to reprocess the immunoSEQ multiplex PCR reads, holding one entry per CDR3 protein. Of around 79,000 distinct CDR3 sequences in the sample, about 95% were seen once. These data originate in a study of CD8 T cells in Susac syndrome. The CDR3 is 14 residues long. The ends lost 6 bases at V and 4 bases at J; junction bases unmatched: 4. Germline V lookup: CDR1 SQVTM, CDR2 ANQGSEA. High-throughput TCR beta sequencing covered peripheral CD8+ and CD4+ T cells. Negative isolation was used for CD8+ and CD4+ T cells, and FACS enrichment was applied to TEMRA cells.

This receptor was taken from a human donor with multiple sclerosis. The gene calls are TRBV29-1 and TRBJ2-2; TRBD2 agrees at 11 bases. The sequenced sample consisted of CD8+ T cells from PBMCs. The CDR3 reads CSVLAGVATGELFF. The CDR3 DNA sequence: TGCAGCGTACTAGCGGGAGTTGCCACCGGGGAGCTGTTTTTT.